One and the same sample provided the 32 T cell receptor beta chains below, sequenced in a study of response to subunit inactivated influenza vaccine. TCRdb re-analysed the RT-PCR reads in MiXCR, keeping a single row per CDR3 protein. There are about 700,000 distinct CDR3 sequences in the sample; about 15% occur only once, and around 6.5% lies in the top ten. The material was PBMCs from blood, obtained 14 to 15 days before vaccination. Receptors originate from a man aged 45-60 years who received an inactivated influenza vaccine.

The chain carries TRBV7-9 and TRBJ2-7; D is perhaps TRBD2 (5 bases). Germline CDR1 and CDR2: SEHNR and FQNEAQ (reference sequence). CDR3 length: 12 amino acids. Trimming took off 6 bases at V and 2 bases at J, with 8 bases between the two ends. DNA for the CDR3: TGTGCCAGCAGAGGCGGGCCCTACGAGCAGTACTTC. It yields the protein CASRGGPYEQYF.

This clonotype came up many times. J is TRBJ2-2 and V is TRBV5-1, with TRBD2 matching 15 bases. Germline-derived CDR1 and CDR2 are SGHRS and YFSETQ. J gave up 1 base and V 4 bases, and 8 bases lay outside the gene matches. The CDR3 contains 19 residues. CDR3 sequence reads: CASSAGTSGRIRNTGELFF. CDR3 DNA: TGCGCCAGCAGCGCCGGGACTAGCGGGAGGATTCGGAACACCGGGGAGCTGTTTTTT.

The V call is TRBV6-2 or TRBV6-3, the J call TRBJ2-7; D remains unclear. V lost 6 bases to trimming and J lost 1 base, with 10 bases between them. The germline V gene encodes CDR1 MNHEY and CDR2 SVGEGT. The CDR3 runs 13 residues. The CDR3 DNA follows: TGTGCCAGCAGGCCTCCGGCGTCCTACGAGCAGTACTTC. It codes for CASRPPASYEQYF.

The table lists this clonotype with a few counts. The genes are TRBV14 and TRBJ2-4; D is ambiguous. The ends were cut back, 0 bases at V and 9 bases at J, with 6 bases in the middle. Looked up from germline, CDR1 is SGHDN and CDR2 is FVKESK. This CDR3 is 12 amino acids long. The CDR3 protein is CASSQERTIQYF. In DNA form, the CDR3 reads TGTGCCAGCAGCCAAGAGAGGACCATTCAGTACTTC. The full variable domain, in which reference TRBV14 and TRBJ2-4 provide the parts outside the CDR3, is EAGVTQFPSHSVIEKGQTVTLRCDPISGHDNLYWYRRVMGKEIKFLLHFVKESKQDESGMPNNRFLAERTGGTYSTLKVQPAELEDSGVYFCASSQERTIQYFGAGTRLSVL.

The table lists this clonotype with many counts. The genes are TRBV10-3 and TRBJ1-1; 9 bases align to TRBD1. Germline V gene sequence: CDR1 ENHRY, CDR2 SYGVKD. With V trimmed by 5 bases and J by 10 bases, 11 bases remained unmatched. This CDR3 contains 14 residues. The CDR3 loop is CAISPDRGRQGAFF. As DNA, the CDR3 is TGTGCCATCAGTCCGGACAGGGGCCGTCAGGGAGCTTTCTTT.

This clonotype occurred a few times. The V and J genes are TRBV10-3 and TRBJ2-1; 9 positions match TRBD1. The CDR3 covers 15 residues. V shed 5 bases, J shed 5 bases, and the junction held 7 bases outside the gene matches. The V gene's germline CDR1 is ENHRY and CDR2 SYGVKD. CDR3 coding DNA: TGTGCCATCAGTCCTCGGACAGGGGTCCACAATGAGCAGTTCTTC. It translates to CAISPRTGVHNEQFF.

This clonotype showed up just a few times. CDR3 residues: CASSLTILLDTQYF. CDR3 in DNA: TGCGCCAGCAGCCTAACTATCCTACTAGATACGCAGTATTTT. This chain connects TRBV5-1 to TRBJ2-3; D remains ambiguous. The length of the CDR3 is 14 residues. CDR1 and CDR2 from the germline V gene are SGHRS and YFSETQ. The V gene lost 4 bases and the J gene lost 5 bases, with 14 bases spanning the gap.

The chain employs TRBV20-1 and TRBJ2-5, with 8 bases identical to TRBD1. V was clipped by 3 bases and J by 4 bases; unmatched bases: 4. This CDR3 spans 13 amino acids. CDR1 DFQATT and CDR2 SNEGSKA come from the germline V gene (reference sequence). CDR3 amino acids: CSASSGGAETQYF. CDR3 DNA: TGCAGTGCTAGTTCAGGGGGCGCAGAGACCCAGTACTTC.

This clonotype was recorded a few times. The chain is built from TRBV7-9 and TRBJ2-7; D ambiguous. The germline V gene encodes CDR1 SEHNR and CDR2 FQNEAQ (reference sequence). CDR3 size: 15 residues. The V and J ends lost 4 bases and 2 bases respectively, with 15 bases between them. CDR3: CASSSTDEQTYEQYF. As DNA, the CDR3 is TGTGCCAGCAGCTCAACAGACGAACAAACCTACGAGCAGTACTTC.

The chain carries TRBV29-1 and TRBJ2-7; 9 nucleotides agree with TRBD1. The germline gives CDR1 SQVTM, CDR2 ANQGSEA. Trimming took 6 bases from V and 3 from J; bases not matched to a gene: 9. This CDR3 has 14 residues. The CDR3 bases are TGCAGCGTGGTCGCCGGGACAGGGATCTACGAGCAGTACTTC. Amino acid sequence: CSVVAGTGIYEQYF.

This clonotype was observed a few times. This chain links TRBV14 with TRBJ2-1; TRBD1 is a possible D gene (5 bases). CDR1 and CDR2 from the germline V gene are SGHDN and FVKESK. V lost 0 bases, J lost 10 bases, and 13 bases lay in between. CDR3 size: 14 residues. CDR3 amino acids: CASSQDLWGGEQFF. The CDR3 DNA reads TGTGCCAGCAGCCAAGATCTTTGGGGCGGAGAGCAGTTCTTC.

A remark on this clonotype: At one boundary the junction diverges from the germline segment, which might be a read error. V is TRBV12-3 or TRBV12-4 and J is TRBJ2-7; 9 nucleotides agree with TRBD1. This CDR3 has 12 residues. CDR3 loop: CASSYSDRGRSF. The CDR3 DNA follows: TGTGCCAGCAGTTACTCGGACAGGGGAAGGTCCTTC.

V gene TRBV7-2 combines with J gene TRBJ1-1; D is perhaps TRBD1 (5 bases). Germline V gene sequence: CDR1 SGHTA, CDR2 FQGNSA. Deletions cut 5 bases from V and 4 bases from J, with 14 bases between. The CDR3 is 14 residues long. CDR3 sequence reads: CASSQRRGSTEAFF. The CDR3, as DNA: TGTGCCAGCAGCCAACGGAGGGGTAGCACTGAAGCTTTCTTT.

In DNA, the CDR3 is TGTGCCAGTACAAAGTTGGGAGTAGCGGACACCTACAATGAGCAGTTCTTC. It codes for CASTKLGVADTYNEQFF. The chain employs TRBV19 and TRBJ2-1; tentative D call: TRBD2 (6 bases). Germline CDR1 and CDR2: LNHDA and SQIVND (reference sequence). The CDR3 consists of 17 residues. V lost 7 bases and J lost 2, with 21 bases in between.

This clonotype was seen a few times. V and J are TRBV12-3 or TRBV12-4 and TRBJ1-4; 9 nucleotides agree with TRBD1. There are 15 residues in the CDR3. V lost 4 bases to trimming and J lost 6 bases; unmatched junction nucleotides: 6. CDR3 sequence (DNA): TGTGCCAGCAGTTCCCGGGGACAGGGAGATGAAAAACTGTTTTTT. Protein sequence: CASSSRGQGDEKLFF.

Only a few counts were recorded for this clonotype. The V gene is TRBV7-2, the J gene TRBJ2-2; D possibly corresponds to TRBD2 (5 bases). CDR3 length: 17 residues. The germline gives CDR1 SGHTA, CDR2 FQGNSA. Trimming cost V 5 bases and J 4 bases, with 20 bases left between them. The CDR3 DNA reads as TGTGCCAGCAGCCCAAGAGGCGGGCCTCGGGTCACCGGGGAGCTGTTTTTT. It codes for CASSPRGGPRVTGELFF. Together with reference TRBV7-2 and TRBJ2-2, the CDR3 gives the full variable domain: GAGVSQSPSNKVTEKGKDVELRCDPISGHTALYWYRQSLGQGLEFLIYFQGNSAPDKSGLPSDRFSAERTGGSVSTLTIQRTQQEDSAVYLCASSPRGGPRVTGELFFGEGSRLTVL.

V usage is TRBV10-1 and J usage is TRBJ2-7, with 8 bases aligning to TRBD1. The CDR3 consists of 16 residues. V was pared by 2 bases and J by 0 bases, with 6 bases of the junction left unmatched. Germline V gene lookup returns CDR1 WNHNN and CDR2 SYGVQD (reference sequence). CDR3 sequence (DNA): TGCGCCAGCAGTGAGCGTCCCGGACAGGGCTCCTACGAGCAGTACTTC. Translated, it gives CASSERPGQGSYEQYF.

This clonotype was seen only a few times. The chain has TRBV19 and TRBJ2-6; 8 nucleotides align to TRBD2. V trimming: 3 bases; J trimming: 1 base; junction bases outside the gene matches: 5. This CDR3 has 17 residues. CDR1 is LNHDA, CDR2 SQIVND, per germline (reference sequence). As DNA, the CDR3 is TGTGCCAGTAGTATGCGAGCGGGAGTTTCTGGGGCCAACGTCCTGACTTTC. Translation: CASSMRAGVSGANVLTF.

The table lists this clonotype with many counts. The chain joins TRBV20-1 to TRBJ2-3; TRBD2 matches 8 bases. CDR1 and CDR2 from the germline V gene are DFQATT and SNEGSKA (reference sequence). The J segment lost 4 bases and the V segment lost 6 bases, leaving 12 bases of the junction unmatched. CDR3 length: 15 amino acids. DNA of the CDR3: TGCAGTGCACCCGGGATAGCGGGACTTCCAGATACGCAGTATTTT. Protein product: CSAPGIAGLPDTQYF.

The chain employs TRBV11-2 and TRBJ1-1, with a tentative D call TRBD1 (6 bases). The germline gives CDR1 SGHAT, CDR2 FQNNGV. Trimming removed 5 bases at V and 8 bases at J, with 18 bases between. CDR3 length: 14 residues. The chain's CDR3 is CASSGLQGPLEAFF. CDR3 bases: TGTGCCAGCAGCGGACTACAGGGCCCATTGGAAGCTTTCTTT.

This chain joins TRBV4-3 and TRBJ2-1; 10 bases align to TRBD2. Germline V gene sequence: CDR1 LGHNA, CDR2 YSLEER. V shed 5 bases, J shed 7 bases, and the junction held 17 bases outside the gene matches. CDR3 length equals 18 residues. CDR3 sequence (DNA): TGCGCCAGCAGCTTCGGCCGGGAATTAGCGGGAGGCGTGAATGAGCAGTTCTTC. Residues: CASSFGRELAGGVNEQFF.

This rearrangement joins TRBV5-1 to TRBJ2-5, with 10 nucleotides matching TRBD2. Looked up from germline, CDR1 is SGHRS and CDR2 is YFSETQ. The CDR3 has 16 amino acids. V lost 4 bases, J lost 4 bases, and 10 bases stayed unmatched. CDR3 DNA: TGCGCCAGCAGCGGCAGGACTAGCGGAGGGGGAGAGACCCAGTACTTC. This codes for CASSGRTSGGGETQYF.

At least ten counts were recorded for this clonotype. This chain joins TRBV6-6 and TRBJ2-7; unclear D gene. V lost 3 bases and J 4 bases, leaving 10 bases between the germline ends. Germline V CDR1 and CDR2: MNHNY, SVGAGI (reference sequence). The CDR3 runs to 13 residues. DNA for the CDR3: TGTGCCAGCAGTTATTCTGGCGAGTACGAGCAGTACTTC. Translating it yields CASSYSGEYEQYF.

This clonotype was seen more than once but under ten times. The V and J genes are TRBV7-2 and TRBJ2-2, with 7 bases aligning to TRBD1. This CDR3 region has 16 residues. Germline CDR1 SGHTA, CDR2 FQGNSA. The ends lost 5 bases at V and 1 base at J; junction bases unmatched: 7. CDR3 bases: TGTGCCAGCAGCCCTCGACAGGGTCAGAACACCGGGGAGCTGTTTTTT. Protein product: CASSPRQGQNTGELFF.

The CDR3 loop is CASTRDTLNTEAFF. CDR3 in DNA: TGTGCCAGCACCAGGGACACCTTGAACACTGAAGCTTTCTTT. J is TRBJ1-1 and V is TRBV12-3 or TRBV12-4; the D gene is possibly TRBD1 (6 bases). The CDR3 is made up of 14 amino acids. V gave up 7 bases and J gave up 0 bases, with 12 bases separating them.

This chain joins TRBV5-1 and TRBJ2-7; D ambiguous. Germline V gives CDR1 SGHRS, CDR2 YFSETQ. V was trimmed by 4 bases and J by 7 bases, leaving 15 bases between them. This CDR3 is built from 13 residues. CDR3 bases: TGCGCCAGCAGCCCACGTGTCTCTTCGGAGCAGTACTTC. This codes for CASSPRVSSEQYF.

This clonotype came up a few times. The genes are TRBV2 and TRBJ2-7; a weak D match, TRBD1 (5 bases). This CDR3 contains 14 residues. Deletions cut 2 bases from V and 3 bases from J, with 11 bases between. Germline CDR1 SNHLY, CDR2 FYNNEI. CDR3 coding DNA: TGTGCCAGCAGTGAAACCCTCAGGGACTACGAGCAGTACTTC. This encodes CASSETLRDYEQYF.

This clonotype occurred a few times. This chain connects TRBV4-3 to TRBJ1-6; D might be TRBD1 (6 bases). The CDR3 length is 16 residues. V gave up 0 bases and J gave up 7 bases, with 13 bases separating them. Germline-derived CDR1 and CDR2 are LGHNA and YSLEER. The chain's CDR3 is CASSQDGGATNSPLHF. For the CDR3, the DNA is TGCGCCAGCAGCCAAGATGGGGGGGCGACGAATTCACCCCTCCACTTT.

In this sample, this clonotype turned up a few times. The rearrangement joins TRBV6-1 to TRBJ2-7, with TRBD1 matching over 10 bases. CDR1 MNHNS and CDR2 SASEGT come from the germline V gene. V trimming: 6 bases; J trimming: 4 bases; junction bases outside the gene matches: 12. The CDR3 runs to 16 residues. This chain's CDR3 is CASSQTRQGARYEQYF. CDR3 nucleotide sequence: TGTGCCAGCAGCCAAACGAGACAGGGGGCACGGTACGAGCAGTACTTC.

This clonotype was seen more than once but under ten times. This rearrangement joins TRBV20-1 to TRBJ2-1; 8 bases align to TRBD2. CDR1 and CDR2 (germline): DFQATT, SNEGSKA (reference sequence). The CDR3 covers 15 residues. J was trimmed by 4 bases and V by 0 bases; bases with no gene match: 5. The CDR3 DNA is TGCAGTGCTAGAGATTTAGCGGGGAGATACAATGAGCAGTTCTTC. Protein: CSARDLAGRYNEQFF.

In this sample, this clonotype turned up a few times. V is TRBV10-3 and J is TRBJ1-1, with 8 bases fitting TRBD1. CDR3 length: 15 residues. V lost 4 bases, J lost 4 bases, and 8 bases stayed unmatched. Germline V gives CDR1 ENHRY, CDR2 SYGVKD. The CDR3 protein is CAISALSDRGTEAFF. Written as DNA, the CDR3 is TGTGCCATCAGTGCCCTCTCCGACAGGGGCACTGAAGCTTTCTTT.

This sequence joins TRBV28 and TRBJ2-7; D is unresolved. CDR1 and CDR2 (germline): MDHEN, SYDVKM. This CDR3 spans 13 amino acids. V was clipped by 10 bases and J by 1 base, with 14 bases between them. The CDR3 spells CATPAILSYEQYF. CDR3 nucleotide sequence: TGTGCCACCCCAGCGATCCTGTCCTACGAGCAGTACTTC.